What follows are 25 T cell receptor beta chains derived from one specimen sequenced in a study of vaccination and CD4 T cells after COVID-19. Sequencing of DNA taken from cultured CD4+ T cells relied on the Oncomine TCR Beta short-read assay. TCRdb re-derived calls from the PCR reads in MiXCR, one entry per CDR3 protein. The data hold around 20,000 distinct CDR3 sequences, with approximately 45% observed a single time. Treatment meaning: approximately nine-day PBMC culture with coronavirus spike peptide pools or control peptides (ViraFEST assay). No antigen has been identified for these receptors. The sample in question was CD4+ T cells from blood, cultured in vitro, obtained before SARS-CoV-2 vaccination. These receptor sequences come from a human donor who had recovered from COVID-19.

The chain has TRBV15 and TRBJ2-1; 7 nucleotides agree with TRBD2. Germline loops: CDR1 LNHNV, CDR2 YYDKDF (reference sequence). The V segment lost 5 bases and the J segment 5 bases; nucleotides outside the gene matches: 3. The CDR3 sequence is 13 residues long. CDR3 nucleotides: TGTGCCACCAGCGTCGGGGGGAACAATGAGCAGTTCTTC. It is translated as CATSVGGNNEQFF. The full variable domain, completed using reference TRBV15 and TRBJ2-1, is DAMVIQNPRYQVTQFGKPVTLSCSQTLNHNVMYWYQQKSSQAPKLLFHYYDKDFNNEADTPDNFQSRRPNTSFCFLDIRSPGLGDTAMYLCATSVGGNNEQFFGPGTRLTVL.

The rearrangement links TRBV7-6 to TRBJ1-6; no reliable D call. V shed 1 base and J shed 6 bases, with 4 bases lying between them. The germline gives CDR1 SGHVS, CDR2 FNYEAQ. The CDR3 spans 13 residues. The CDR3 is CASSLESNSPLHF. CDR3 DNA: TGTGCCAGCAGCTTAGAGAGTAATTCACCCCTCCACTTT.

The V gene is TRBV6-2 or TRBV6-3, the J gene TRBJ2-7; D gene unclear. Deletions cut 5 bases from V and 2 bases from J, with 4 bases between. Germline V gives CDR1 MNHEY, CDR2 SVGEGT. CDR3 length equals 11 residues. CDR3 amino acids: CASSTTYEQYF. CDR3 bases: TGTGCCAGCAGTACCACCTACGAGCAGTACTTC.

This clonotype has just one count. The chain employs TRBV7-9 and TRBJ2-1, with 7 bases aligning to TRBD1. The CDR3 consists of 15 residues. J lost 0 bases, V lost 6 bases, and 5 bases had no gene match. Germline V gives CDR1 SEHNR, CDR2 FQNEAQ (reference sequence). CDR3 protein: CASSRSGGSYNEQFF. In DNA, the CDR3 is TGTGCCAGCAGTAGGTCAGGGGGCTCCTACAATGAGCAGTTCTTC.

The chain recombines TRBV7-2 with TRBJ2-4; 7 bases align to TRBD1. V dropped 4 bases and J dropped 0; count of bases not matched to a gene: 15. The CDR3 loop spans 19 amino acids. Looked up from germline, CDR1 is SGHTA and CDR2 is FQGNSA. The CDR3 sequence is CASSSGSGTVAIAKNIQYF. CDR3 nucleotide sequence: TGTGCCAGCAGCTCGGGGTCGGGGACAGTTGCTATAGCCAAAAACATTCAGTACTTC.

The rearrangement links TRBV7-2 to TRBJ2-4, with 13 bases fitting TRBD2. Per the germline V gene, CDR1 is SGHTA and CDR2 is FQGNSA. Trimming took 4 bases from V and 2 from J; bases not matched to a gene: 2. The CDR3 runs to 16 residues. DNA of the CDR3: TGTGCCAGCAGCTGGACTAGCGGGAGAACCAAAAACATTCAGTACTTC. Translating it yields CASSWTSGRTKNIQYF.

In DNA form, the CDR3 reads TGCAGTGCTAGAGATCGGGCAGGGGGAGGCTATGGCTACACCTTC. Translating it yields CSARDRAGGGYGYTF. The chain is built from TRBV20-1 and TRBJ1-2; 7 positions match TRBD1. The trim removed 0 bases at V and 4 bases at J, leaving 8 bases unmatched. In germline, CDR1 is DFQATT, CDR2 SNEGSKA (reference sequence). CDR3 length: 15 residues.

A few counts support this clonotype. The chain couples TRBV27 to TRBJ1-1, with D maybe TRBD1 (6 bases). V was pared by 2 bases and J by 0 bases, with 16 bases between. Germline V CDR1 and CDR2: MNHEY, SMNVEV (reference sequence). The CDR3 contains 17 residues. The CDR3 sequence: CASSLNRVGVMNTEAFF. CDR3 nucleotides: TGTGCCAGCAGTTTAAACAGGGTGGGGGTTATGAACACTGAAGCTTTCTTT.

This clonotype occurred a few times. V and J are TRBV10-3 and TRBJ2-2; no firm D call. CDR1 ENHRY and CDR2 SYGVKD come from the germline V gene. The germline V and J ends were trimmed by 2 bases and 5 bases, with 6 bases remaining between them. This CDR3 comprises 13 residues. CDR3 loop: CAISELETGELFF. The CDR3, as DNA: TGTGCCATCAGTGAGCTCGAAACCGGGGAGCTGTTTTTT.

This clonotype occurred a few times. The V gene is TRBV7-9, the J gene TRBJ2-5, with TRBD1 identical over 8 bases. Germline values: CDR1 SEHNR, CDR2 FQNEAQ (reference sequence). This CDR3 is built from 15 residues. V gave up 6 bases and J gave up 4 bases; unmatched junction bases: 10. CDR3 nucleotide sequence: TGTGCCAGCAGGTCGGACAGGGAGGTACGAGAGACCCAGTACTTC. Protein product: CASRSDREVRETQYF.

To note about this clonotype: At one of its ends the junction is not consistent with the germline gene, which may arise from a read error. The V gene is TRBV6-5, the J gene TRBJ1-6; D perhaps matches TRBD1 (5 bases). The CDR3 runs to 19 residues. Per the germline V gene, CDR1 is MNHEY and CDR2 is SVGAGI. CDR3 protein: CASSYRATAGSSYNSPFHF. The CDR3 coding sequence is TGTGCCAGCAGTTACCGCGCGACAGCCGGTAGCTCCTATAATTCACCCTTCCACTTT.

This chain links TRBV11-3 with TRBJ2-7; the D is unclear. Germline assignment: CDR1 SGHNT and CDR2 YENEEA. This CDR3 has 14 amino acids. Trimming pared 1 base from V and 0 bases from J, leaving 7 bases between. CDR3 sequence (DNA): TGTGCCAGCAGCTTAGCGGCCGGCTCCTACGAGCAGTACTTC. Translating gives CASSLAAGSYEQYF.

As DNA, the CDR3 is TGTGCCAGCAGCTTAGCGGGGGGACCCTACAATGAGCAGTTCTTC. As protein: CASSLAGGPYNEQFF. The J gene is TRBJ2-1, the V gene TRBV7-2; D is possibly TRBD2 (6 bases). Trimming took off 0 bases at V and 2 bases at J, with 8 bases between the two ends. Germline lookup yields CDR1 SGHTA and CDR2 FQGNSA. The CDR3 contains 15 residues.

This clonotype was detected a few times. The rearrangement uses TRBV27 and TRBJ1-6; 12 bases are a match to TRBD1. Trimming cost V 6 bases and J 10 bases; bases outside gene matches: 16. Germline CDR1 and CDR2: MNHEY and SMNVEV (reference sequence). CDR3 length equals 18 residues. This CDR3 is CASSMAGTGGMVWSPLHF. As DNA, the CDR3 is TGTGCCAGCAGCATGGCGGGGACAGGGGGCATGGTATGGTCACCCCTCCACTTT.

This chain uses TRBV11-1 with TRBJ2-1; D tentatively reads TRBD1 or TRBD2 (5 bases each). Trimming took off 7 bases at V and 1 base at J, with 14 bases between the two ends. The CDR3 is 15 residues long. Per the germline V gene, CDR1 is SGHAT and CDR2 is FQDESV (reference sequence). CDR3 loop: CASIHRGWSYNEQFF. CDR3 DNA sequence: TGTGCCAGCATTCATCGGGGCTGGTCCTACAATGAGCAGTTCTTC.

The chain employs TRBV27 and TRBJ2-4; no reliable D call. Trimming took 4 bases from V and 5 from J, leaving 6 bases between them. Per germline, CDR1 MNHEY and CDR2 SMNVEV (reference sequence). CDR3 size: 12 residues. The CDR3, as DNA: TGTGCCAGCAGTTCCACCGAAAACATTCAGTACTTC. Its protein is CASSSTENIQYF.

This chain links TRBV25-1 with TRBJ1-1, with a possible D match to TRBD1 (6 bases). Trimming left V 7 bases short and J 4 bases short, with 19 bases between. The CDR3 sequence is 15 residues long. In germline, CDR1 is MGHDK, CDR2 SYGVNS. The CDR3 sequence is CASKIGGGFGTEAFF. The CDR3 DNA is TGTGCCAGCAAGATTGGGGGCGGTTTTGGCACTGAAGCTTTCTTT.

V gene TRBV18 combines with J gene TRBJ1-2; 8 nucleotides line up with TRBD1. The CDR3 is 15 residues long. V trimming: 2 bases; J trimming: 4 bases; junction bases outside the gene matches: 6. Germline V CDR1 and CDR2: KGHSH, LQKENI. In DNA form, the CDR3 reads TGTGCCAGCTCACCAGGACAGGGCGGAACCTATGGCTACACCTTC. The encoded protein is CASSPGQGGTYGYTF.

This clonotype was seen only a few times. The chain has TRBV6-2 or TRBV6-3 and TRBJ2-7; 9 bases fit TRBD1. The CDR3 consists of 14 residues. J was trimmed by 3 bases and V by 2 bases; bases with no gene match: 2. Germline values: CDR1 MNHEY, CDR2 SVGEGT. The CDR3 bases are TGTGCCAGCAGTTACGGGACAGGGCTCTACGAGCAGTACTTC. It encodes CASSYGTGLYEQYF.

The rearrangement joins TRBV7-2 to TRBJ1-5, with 9 bases that match TRBD1. Trimming at V came to 4 bases and at J to 7 bases, leaving 5 bases not matched to a gene. The germline gives CDR1 SGHTA, CDR2 FQGNSA. The CDR3 contains 14 residues. The CDR3 DNA follows: TGTGCCAGCAGCTCTCGACAGGGGGTCCAGCCCCAGCATTTT. This codes for CASSSRQGVQPQHF.

V and J are TRBV6-2 or TRBV6-3 and TRBJ2-2, with D maybe TRBD1 (5 bases). Germline-derived CDR1 and CDR2 are MNHEY and SVGEGT. The CDR3 runs to 13 residues. V dropped 7 bases and J dropped 4 bases, with 10 bases sitting between them. This CDR3 reads CASNPRGTGELFF. The CDR3 region has the DNA TGTGCCAGCAACCCAAGGGGCACCGGGGAGCTGTTTTTT.

The CDR3 DNA reads as TGTGCCAGCAGTCCCTCACTCTGGACTGAAGCTTTCTTT. As protein: CASSPSLWTEAFF. The chain employs TRBV6-1 and TRBJ1-1; the D is unclear. V was pared by 5 bases and J by 5 bases, with 12 bases between. The germline gives CDR1 MNHNS, CDR2 SASEGT. The CDR3 runs 13 residues.

The J gene is TRBJ1-6, the V gene TRBV20-1; D is undetermined. The V end was cut by 0 bases, the J end by 2 bases, with 8 bases between. Germline CDR1 DFQATT, CDR2 SNEGSKA (reference sequence). The length of the CDR3 is 15 residues. CDR3: CSARDQQTYNSPLHF. The CDR3 DNA follows: TGCAGTGCTAGAGATCAGCAGACCTATAATTCACCCCTCCACTTT.

V and J are TRBV28 and TRBJ2-1, with 7 positions matching TRBD1. Germline V gene lookup returns CDR1 MDHEN and CDR2 SYDVKM. The CDR3 consists of 16 residues. J was trimmed by 0 bases and V by 5 bases; bases with no gene match: 7. CDR3 bases: TGTGCCAGCAGTCCGCGTGGGACAGTCTCCTACAATGAGCAGTTCTTC. This encodes CASSPRGTVSYNEQFF. The full variable domain, in which reference TRBV28 and TRBJ2-1 provide the parts outside the CDR3, is DVKVTQSSRYLVKRTGEKVFLECVQDMDHENMFWYRQDPGLGLRLIYFSYDVKMKEKGDIPEGYSVSREKKERFSLILESASTNQTSMYLCASSPRGTVSYNEQFFGPGTRLTVL.

The genes are TRBV6-2 or TRBV6-3 and TRBJ2-3, with a weak D call TRBD2 (5 bases). V was cut by 2 bases and J by 2 bases, with 8 bases left in between. The CDR3 runs to 14 residues. CDR1 and CDR2 from the germline V gene are MNHEY and SVGEGT. This chain's CDR3 is CASSYGGPTDTQYF. Here the CDR3 DNA reads TGTGCCAGCAGTTACGGCGGGCCCACAGATACGCAGTATTTT.